This T cell receptor (beta chain) emerged from a study of shared clonotypes between healthy human individuals (TCRdb year 2020). A note on the overall study: The cohort included three men and two women between 18 and 49 years of age. Between about 0.94 and 10 billion PBMCs per donor were obtained by leukapheresis. Different laboratories and diverse techniques were used to prepare libraries and sequence TCR repertoires, to increase sequencing depth and limit assay-specific biases. To estimate repertoire size and how much clonotype sharing occurs between individuals, the study deeply sequenced the blood TCR repertoires of several healthy adults.

From the cysteine through the phenylalanine, the CDR3 covers 13 amino acids. Only CDR3 DNA remains: 39 bases, in frame from the first base. Via the germline V gene, CDR1 is KGHSH and CDR2 LQKENI. Using the deep immunoSEQ assay, multiplex PCR amplified TCR CDR3 regions from genomic DNA. Extracted genomic DNA from each cell subset was spread evenly across all wells of several immunoSEQ 96-well plates, with each plate serving as a replicate. For unsorted PBMC, about 270 ng of genomic DNA, equivalent to around 30,000 T cell genomes, went into each replicate PCR. Ten immunoSEQ deep assay plates were used to sequence unsorted PBMC genomic DNA. The purified libraries were quantified using a Qubit 3.0 fluorometer, sized with a Bioanalyzer 2100, and then quantified again using the KAPA Library Quantification kit. Each immunoSEQ 96-well plate was sequenced on its own single-read 150-cycle Illumina NextSeq 550 flow cell. As for the authors' bioinformatics: Because the immunoSEQ output included only junctional sequences and no quality scores, the filtering could not be the same as the filtering used for full-length reads. Sequences were annotated with PyIR, a Python wrapper for IgBLAST v1.9, using IMGT germline references to assign V/J genes and CDR3. Any read was removed if the V/J assignment was weak (E-value above 1e-6), the CDR3 was missing, or the read contained stop codons, out-of-frame junctions, or ambiguous translated residues. V3J clonotypes were defined as sequences sharing an identical inferred V gene, J gene, and CDR3 amino acid sequence. To compute the percentage overlap between repertoires, the number of shared unique clonotypes was divided by the size of the smaller repertoire. Three approaches were used to assess repertoire richness: RTK rarefaction, the Chao1 estimator, and Recon v2.1 estimates of unobserved clonotypes. Drawn from immuneACCESS, this table holds only the in-frame rearrangements with V and J called that TCRdb kept. Clones are partly lost; checked studies trace under half to an unresolved V gene and leave the rest unexplained. V and J calls and clone size are as listed in that table; D and trimming were resolved from the DNA. The sample profile shows about 600,000 clones; roughly four fifths of them were found once. The top ten clones comprise 9.5% to 15% of the sample.

The donors were healthy, HIV-negative adults with no recently reported acute infections or vaccinations. Every donor was a Caucasian adult residing in Nashville, Tennessee, USA. For unsorted samples, about 90 million PBMCs were counted, and genomic DNA was extracted using the QIAamp DNA Blood Mini kit. Blood was obtained by leukapheresis, after which PBMCs were separated by Ficoll-Histopaque density gradient centrifugation and cryopreserved in liquid nitrogen vapor phase. Broad study findings and their caveats: Because the study included only a small number of donors, the genetic and exposure-history diversity represented was limited. Based on pairwise subsampling, the degree of clonotype sharing among donors was expected to be affected by sequencing depth. Sampling was limited to blood, and TCR repertoires in tissue likely differ from TCR repertoires in blood.

On this clone: Its antigen is currently not known. An end of the junction does not agree with germline; a read error may underlie this.

This sequence uses TRBV18 and TRBJ2-5; the D gene is possibly TRBD2, with 6 bases matching. This receptor was taken from a woman aged 40 to 55 in good health. Some clones in this sample may be carry-over from other donors' samples. Sequenced: PBMCs. The base sequence is TGTGCCAGCTCACCGCGCGTTCGGGAGACACAGTACTTC. It specifies CASSPRVRETQYF.